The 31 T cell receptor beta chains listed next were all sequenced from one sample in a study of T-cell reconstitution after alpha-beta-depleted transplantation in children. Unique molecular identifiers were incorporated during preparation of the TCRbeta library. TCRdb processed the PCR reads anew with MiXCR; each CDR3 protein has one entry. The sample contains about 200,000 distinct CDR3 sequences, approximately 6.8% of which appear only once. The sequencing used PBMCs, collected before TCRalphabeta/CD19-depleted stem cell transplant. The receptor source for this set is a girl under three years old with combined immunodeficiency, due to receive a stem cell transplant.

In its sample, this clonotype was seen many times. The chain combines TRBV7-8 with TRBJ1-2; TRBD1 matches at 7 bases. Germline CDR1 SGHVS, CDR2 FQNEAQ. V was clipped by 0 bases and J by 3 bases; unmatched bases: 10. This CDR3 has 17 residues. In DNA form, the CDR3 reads TGTGCCAGCAGCTTAGCCGACAGGGAAGCGGTCCACTATGGCTACACCTTC. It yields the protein CASSLADREAVHYGYTF.

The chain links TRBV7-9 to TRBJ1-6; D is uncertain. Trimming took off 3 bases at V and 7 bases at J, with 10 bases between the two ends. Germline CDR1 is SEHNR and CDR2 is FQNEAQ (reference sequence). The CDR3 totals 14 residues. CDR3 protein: CASSLMVGNSPLHF. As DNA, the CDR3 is TGTGCCAGCAGCTTGATGGTGGGGAATTCACCCCTCCACTTT.

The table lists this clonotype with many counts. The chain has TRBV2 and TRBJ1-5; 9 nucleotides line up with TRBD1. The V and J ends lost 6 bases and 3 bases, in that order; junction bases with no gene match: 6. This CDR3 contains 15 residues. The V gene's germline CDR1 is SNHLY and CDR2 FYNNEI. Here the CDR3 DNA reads TGTGCCAGCAGACTTACAGGGGGCTCCAATCAGCCCCAGCATTTT. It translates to CASRLTGGSNQPQHF. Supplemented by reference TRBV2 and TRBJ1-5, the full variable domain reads EPEVTQTPSHQVTQMGQEVILRCVPISNHLYFYWYRQILGQKVEFLVSFYNNEISEKSEIFDDQFSVERPDGSNFTLKIRSTKLEDSAMYFCASRLTGGSNQPQHFGDGTRLSIL.

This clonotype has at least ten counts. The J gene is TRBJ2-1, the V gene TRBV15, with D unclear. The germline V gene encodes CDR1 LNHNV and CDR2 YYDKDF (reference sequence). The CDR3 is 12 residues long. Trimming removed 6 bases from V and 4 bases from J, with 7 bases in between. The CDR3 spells CATRASYNEQFF. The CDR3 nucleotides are TGTGCCACCAGGGCCTCTTACAATGAGCAGTTCTTC.

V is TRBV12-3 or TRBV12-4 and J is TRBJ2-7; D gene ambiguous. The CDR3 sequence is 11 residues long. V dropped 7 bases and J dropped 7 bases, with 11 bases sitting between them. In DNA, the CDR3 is TGTGCCAGCACCTCGGGTAGGGAGCAGTACTTC. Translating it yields CASTSGREQYF.

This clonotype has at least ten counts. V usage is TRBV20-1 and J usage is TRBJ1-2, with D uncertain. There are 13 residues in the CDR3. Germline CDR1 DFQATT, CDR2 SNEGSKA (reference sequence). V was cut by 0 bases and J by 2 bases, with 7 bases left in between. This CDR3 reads CSAREDRNYGYTF. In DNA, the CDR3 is TGCAGTGCTAGAGAAGACCGAAACTATGGCTACACCTTC.

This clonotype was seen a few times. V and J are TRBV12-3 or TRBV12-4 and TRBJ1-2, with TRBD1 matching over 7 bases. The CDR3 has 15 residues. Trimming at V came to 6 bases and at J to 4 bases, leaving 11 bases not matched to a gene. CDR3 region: CASSPGGGGSYGYTF. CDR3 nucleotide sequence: TGTGCCAGCAGCCCCGGAGGGGGCGGAAGCTATGGCTACACCTTC.

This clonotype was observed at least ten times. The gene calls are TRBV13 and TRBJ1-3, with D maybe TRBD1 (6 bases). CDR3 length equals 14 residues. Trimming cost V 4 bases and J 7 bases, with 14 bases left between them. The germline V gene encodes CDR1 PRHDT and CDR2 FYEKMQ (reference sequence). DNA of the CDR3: TGTGCCAGCAGCTCACAGGGACGGTGGAACACCATATATTTT. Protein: CASSSQGRWNTIYF. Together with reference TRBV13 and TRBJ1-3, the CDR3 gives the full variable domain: AAGVIQSPRHLIKEKRETATLKCYPIPRHDTVYWYQQGPGQDPQFLISFYEKMQSDKGSIPDRFSAQQFSDYHSELNMSSLELGDSALYFCASSSQGRWNTIYFGEGSWLTVV.

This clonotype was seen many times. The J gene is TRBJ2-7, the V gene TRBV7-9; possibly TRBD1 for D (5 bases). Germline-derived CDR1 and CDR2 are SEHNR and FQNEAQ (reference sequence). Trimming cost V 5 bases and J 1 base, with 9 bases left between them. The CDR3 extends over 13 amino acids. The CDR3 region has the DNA TGTGCCAGCAGCCAAAAGGGGTCCTACGAGCAGTACTTC. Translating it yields CASSQKGSYEQYF. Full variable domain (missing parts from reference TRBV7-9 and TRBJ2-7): DTGVSQNPRHKITKRGQNVTFRCDPISEHNRLYWYRQTLGQGPEFLTYFQNEAQLEKSRLLSDRFSAERPKGSFSTLEIQRTEQGDSAMYLCASSQKGSYEQYFGPGTRLTVT.

The CDR3 DNA reads as TGTGCCAGCAGCGCCTGGACAGGGGGCGGAGAGACCCAGTACTTC. This gives the protein CASSAWTGGGETQYF. V gene TRBV9 combines with J gene TRBJ2-5, with 11 bases identical to TRBD1. Germline lookup yields CDR1 SGDLS and CDR2 YYNGEE. V lost 3 bases, J lost 4 bases, and 5 bases stayed unmatched. This CDR3 has 15 residues.

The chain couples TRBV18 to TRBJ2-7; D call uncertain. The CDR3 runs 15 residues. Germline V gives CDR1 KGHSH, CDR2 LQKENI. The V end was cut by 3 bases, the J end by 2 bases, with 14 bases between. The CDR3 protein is CASSPGPLGPYEQYF. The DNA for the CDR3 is TGTGCCAGCTCACCGGGCCCCCTTGGCCCCTACGAGCAGTACTTC.

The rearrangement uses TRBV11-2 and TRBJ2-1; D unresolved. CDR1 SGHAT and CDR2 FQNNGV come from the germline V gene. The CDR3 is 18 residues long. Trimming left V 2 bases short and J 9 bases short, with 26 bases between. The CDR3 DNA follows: TGTGCCAGCAGCTTATATGGTGGAGCTAATACCCCCTCGCTTGAGCAGTTCTTC. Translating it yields CASSLYGGANTPSLEQFF.

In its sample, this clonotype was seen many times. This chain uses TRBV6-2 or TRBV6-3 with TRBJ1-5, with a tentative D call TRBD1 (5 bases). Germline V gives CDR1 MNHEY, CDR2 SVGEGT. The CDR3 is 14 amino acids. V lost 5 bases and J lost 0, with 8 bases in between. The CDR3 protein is CASSRQTSNQPQHF. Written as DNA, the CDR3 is TGTGCCAGCAGTAGACAGACTAGCAATCAGCCCCAGCATTTT.

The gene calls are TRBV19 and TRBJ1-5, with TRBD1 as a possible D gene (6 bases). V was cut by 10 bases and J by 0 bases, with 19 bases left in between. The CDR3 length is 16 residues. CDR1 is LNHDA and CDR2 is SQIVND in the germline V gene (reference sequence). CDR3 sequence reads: CATDSTGRYSNQPQHF. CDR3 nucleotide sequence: TGTGCCACCGATTCGACAGGCCGCTATAGCAATCAGCCCCAGCATTTT.

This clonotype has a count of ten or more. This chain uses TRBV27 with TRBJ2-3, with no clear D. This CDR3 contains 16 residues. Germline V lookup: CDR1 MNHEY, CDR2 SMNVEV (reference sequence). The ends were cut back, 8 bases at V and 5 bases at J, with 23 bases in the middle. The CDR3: CASSRTDLGLGDTQYF. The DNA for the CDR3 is TGTGCCAGCTCTAGGACGGACCTTGGGCTCGGAGATACGCAGTATTTT.

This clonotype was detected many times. CDR3 nucleotide sequence: TGTGCCACCCAGATAGGCGGCTCTGGAAACACCATATATTTT. This codes for CATQIGGSGNTIYF. The rearrangement links TRBV28 to TRBJ1-3; D not resolved. V was clipped by 10 bases and J by 0 bases, with 13 bases between them. The CDR3 contains 14 residues. Germline V CDR1 and CDR2: MDHEN, SYDVKM.

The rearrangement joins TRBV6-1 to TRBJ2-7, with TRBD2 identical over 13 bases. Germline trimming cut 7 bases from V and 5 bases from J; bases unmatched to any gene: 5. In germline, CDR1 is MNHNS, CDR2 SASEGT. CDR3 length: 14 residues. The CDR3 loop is CASTPLAGGNEQYF. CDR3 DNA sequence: TGTGCCAGCACCCCACTAGCGGGAGGGAACGAGCAGTACTTC.

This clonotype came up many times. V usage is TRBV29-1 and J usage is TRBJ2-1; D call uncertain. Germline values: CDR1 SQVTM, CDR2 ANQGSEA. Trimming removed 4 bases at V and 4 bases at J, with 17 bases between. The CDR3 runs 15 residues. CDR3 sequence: CSVVEGLANYNEQFF. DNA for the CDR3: TGCAGCGTTGTCGAAGGGCTGGCGAATTACAATGAGCAGTTCTTC.

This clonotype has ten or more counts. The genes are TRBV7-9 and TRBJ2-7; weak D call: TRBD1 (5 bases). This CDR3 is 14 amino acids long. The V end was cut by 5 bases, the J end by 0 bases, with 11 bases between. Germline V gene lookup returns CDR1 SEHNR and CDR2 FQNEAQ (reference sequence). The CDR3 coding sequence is TGTGCCAGCAGCGGAGACAGATTCTCCTACGAGCAGTACTTC. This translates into CASSGDRFSYEQYF.

As DNA, the CDR3 is TGCAGTGCTAGCCCCCCCCCCGGGCGGGGGGTCGCCTACGAGCAGTACTTC. Translation: CSASPPPGRGVAYEQYF. The V and J genes are TRBV20-1 and TRBJ2-7, with TRBD2 identical over 8 bases. Germline CDR1 DFQATT, CDR2 SNEGSKA (reference sequence). Trimming cost V 3 bases and J 2 bases; bases outside gene matches: 15. CDR3 length: 17 residues.

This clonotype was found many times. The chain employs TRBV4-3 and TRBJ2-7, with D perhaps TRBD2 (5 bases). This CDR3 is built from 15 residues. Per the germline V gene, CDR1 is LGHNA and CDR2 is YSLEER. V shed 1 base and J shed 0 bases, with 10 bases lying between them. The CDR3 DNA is TGCGCCAGCAGCCAAGTCTCTAGCAACTCCTACGAGCAGTACTTC. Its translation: CASSQVSSNSYEQYF.

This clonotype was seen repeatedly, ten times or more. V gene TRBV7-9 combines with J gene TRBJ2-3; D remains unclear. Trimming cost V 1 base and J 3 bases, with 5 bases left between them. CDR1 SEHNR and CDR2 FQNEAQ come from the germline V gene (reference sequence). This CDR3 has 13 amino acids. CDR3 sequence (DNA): TGTGCCAGCAGCTTAGAACTAACAGATACGCAGTATTTT. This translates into CASSLELTDTQYF.

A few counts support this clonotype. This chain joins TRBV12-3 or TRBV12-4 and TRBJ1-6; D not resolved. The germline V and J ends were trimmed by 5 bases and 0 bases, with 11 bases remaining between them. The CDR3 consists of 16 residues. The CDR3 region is CASSHQFSSYNSPLHF. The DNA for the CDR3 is TGTGCCAGCAGTCATCAATTCAGCTCCTATAATTCACCCCTCCACTTT.

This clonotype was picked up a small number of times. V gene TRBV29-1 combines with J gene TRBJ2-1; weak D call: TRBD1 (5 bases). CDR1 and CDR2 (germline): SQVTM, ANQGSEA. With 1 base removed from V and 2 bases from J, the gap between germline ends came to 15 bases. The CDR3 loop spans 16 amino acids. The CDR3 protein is CSVEGGAYITYNEQFF. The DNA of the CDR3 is TGCAGCGTTGAAGGTGGGGCGTACATCACCTACAATGAGCAGTTCTTC.

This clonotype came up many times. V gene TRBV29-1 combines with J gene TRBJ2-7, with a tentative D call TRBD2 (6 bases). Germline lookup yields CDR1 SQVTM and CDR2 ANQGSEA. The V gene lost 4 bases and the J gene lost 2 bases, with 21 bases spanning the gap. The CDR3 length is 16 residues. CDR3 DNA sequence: TGCAGCGTTGCGAGAACCGAGGACTATATGGCCTACGAGCAGTACTTC. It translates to CSVARTEDYMAYEQYF.

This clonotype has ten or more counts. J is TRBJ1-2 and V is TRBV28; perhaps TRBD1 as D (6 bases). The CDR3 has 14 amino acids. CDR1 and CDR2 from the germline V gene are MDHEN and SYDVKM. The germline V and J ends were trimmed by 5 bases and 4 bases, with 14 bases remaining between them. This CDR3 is CASSEHTGIYGYTF. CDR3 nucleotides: TGTGCCAGCAGTGAACACACAGGGATCTATGGCTACACCTTC.

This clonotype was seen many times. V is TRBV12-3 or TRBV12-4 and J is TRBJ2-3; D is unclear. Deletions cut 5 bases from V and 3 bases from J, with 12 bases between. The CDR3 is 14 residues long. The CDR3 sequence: CASSRISITDTQYF. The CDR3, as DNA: TGTGCCAGCAGTCGCATATCCATTACAGATACGCAGTATTTT.

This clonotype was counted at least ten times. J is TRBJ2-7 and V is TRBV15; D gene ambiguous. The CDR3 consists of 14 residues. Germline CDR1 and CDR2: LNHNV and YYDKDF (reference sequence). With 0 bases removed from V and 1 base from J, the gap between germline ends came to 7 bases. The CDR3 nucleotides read TGTGCCACCAGCAGAGAAAGAAATTCCTACGAGCAGTACTTC. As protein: CATSRERNSYEQYF.

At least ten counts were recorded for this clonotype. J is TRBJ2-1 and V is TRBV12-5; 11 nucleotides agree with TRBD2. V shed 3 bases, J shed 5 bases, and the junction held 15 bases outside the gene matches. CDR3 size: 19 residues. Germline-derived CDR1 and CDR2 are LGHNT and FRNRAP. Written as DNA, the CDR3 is TGTGCTAGTGGTTTTCACCCGGGGGCTAGCGGGAGGAAGGACAATGAGCAGTTCTTC. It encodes CASGFHPGASGRKDNEQFF.

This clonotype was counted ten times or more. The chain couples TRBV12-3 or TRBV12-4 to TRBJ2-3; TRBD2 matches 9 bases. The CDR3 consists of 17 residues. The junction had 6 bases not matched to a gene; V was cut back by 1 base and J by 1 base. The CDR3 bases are TGTGCCAGCAGTTTAGTTTTGCTAGCGGGGCGCACAGATACGCAGTATTTT. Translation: CASSLVLLAGRTDTQYF.

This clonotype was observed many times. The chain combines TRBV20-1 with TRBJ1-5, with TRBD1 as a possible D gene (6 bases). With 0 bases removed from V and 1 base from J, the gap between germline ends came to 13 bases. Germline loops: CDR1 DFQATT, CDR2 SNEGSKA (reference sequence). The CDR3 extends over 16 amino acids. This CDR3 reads CSARDPKTGSNQPQHF. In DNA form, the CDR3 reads TGCAGTGCTAGAGACCCCAAAACAGGGAGCAATCAGCCCCAGCATTTT.